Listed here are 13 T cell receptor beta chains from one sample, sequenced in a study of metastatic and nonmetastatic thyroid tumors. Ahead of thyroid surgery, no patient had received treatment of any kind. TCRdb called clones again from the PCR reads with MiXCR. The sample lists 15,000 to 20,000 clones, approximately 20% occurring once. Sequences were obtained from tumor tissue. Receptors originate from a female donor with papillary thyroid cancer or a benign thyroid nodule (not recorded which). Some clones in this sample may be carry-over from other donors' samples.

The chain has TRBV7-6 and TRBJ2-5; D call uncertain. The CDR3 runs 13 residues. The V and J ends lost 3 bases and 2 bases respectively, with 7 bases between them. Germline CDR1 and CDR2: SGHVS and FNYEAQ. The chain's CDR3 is CASSFGRQETQYF. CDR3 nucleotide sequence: TGTGCCAGCAGCTTTGGCAGACAAGAGACCCAGTACTTC.

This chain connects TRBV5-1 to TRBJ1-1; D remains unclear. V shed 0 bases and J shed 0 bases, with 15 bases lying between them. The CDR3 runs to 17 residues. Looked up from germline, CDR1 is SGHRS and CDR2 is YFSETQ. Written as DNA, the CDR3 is TGCGCCAGCAGCTTGGATGCTCGGATCAGGATGAACACTGAAGCTTTCTTT. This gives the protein CASSLDARIRMNTEAFF.

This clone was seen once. CDR3 DNA: TGTGCCAGCAGCGACACTAGCGACTACACAGATACACATTATTTT. Translated: CASSDTSDYTDTHYF. The V and J genes are TRBV5-5 and TRBJ2-3; 7 bases align to TRBD2. The CDR3 sequence is 15 residues long. In germline, CDR1 is SGHKS, CDR2 YYEKEE (reference sequence). Trimming at V came to 4 bases and at J to 15 bases, leaving 20 bases not matched to a gene.

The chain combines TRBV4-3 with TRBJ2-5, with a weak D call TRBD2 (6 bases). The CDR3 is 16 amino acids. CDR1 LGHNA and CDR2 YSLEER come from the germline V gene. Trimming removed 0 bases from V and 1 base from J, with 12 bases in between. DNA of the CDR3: TGCGCCAGCAGCCAAGATCTAGGCGGGACCCAAGAGACCCAGTACTTC. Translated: CASSQDLGGTQETQYF.

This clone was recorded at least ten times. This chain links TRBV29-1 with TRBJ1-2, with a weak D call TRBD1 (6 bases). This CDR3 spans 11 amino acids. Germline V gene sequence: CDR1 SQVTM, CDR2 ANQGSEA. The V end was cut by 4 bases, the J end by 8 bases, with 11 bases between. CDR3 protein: CSVVAGAGYTF. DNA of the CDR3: TGCAGCGTTGTTGCGGGGGCGGGCTACACCTTC.

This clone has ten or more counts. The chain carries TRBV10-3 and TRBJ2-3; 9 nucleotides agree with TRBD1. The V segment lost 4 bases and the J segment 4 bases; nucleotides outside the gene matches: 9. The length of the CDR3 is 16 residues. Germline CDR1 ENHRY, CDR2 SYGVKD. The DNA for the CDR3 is TGTGCCATCAGTGGGGGACAGGGAGTGATGGCAGATACGCAGTATTTT. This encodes CAISGGQGVMADTQYF.

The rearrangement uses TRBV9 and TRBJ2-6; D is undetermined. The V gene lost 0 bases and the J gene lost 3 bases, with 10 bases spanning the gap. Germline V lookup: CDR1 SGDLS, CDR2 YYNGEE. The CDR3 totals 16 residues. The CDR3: CASSVAPQGGANVLTF. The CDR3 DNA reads TGTGCCAGCAGCGTAGCCCCGCAAGGTGGGGCCAACGTCCTGACTTTC. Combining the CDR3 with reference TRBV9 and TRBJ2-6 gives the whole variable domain DSGVTQTPKHLITATGQRVTLRCSPRSGDLSVYWYQQSLDQGLQFLIQYYNGEERAKGNILERFSAQQFPDLHSELNLSSLELGDSALYFCASSVAPQGGANVLTFGAGSRLTVL.

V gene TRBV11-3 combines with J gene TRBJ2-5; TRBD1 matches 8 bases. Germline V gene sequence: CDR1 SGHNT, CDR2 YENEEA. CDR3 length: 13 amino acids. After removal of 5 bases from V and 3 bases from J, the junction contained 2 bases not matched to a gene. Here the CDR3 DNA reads TGTGCCAGCAGCCTACAGGGGGAAGAGACCCAGTACTTC. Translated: CASSLQGEETQYF.

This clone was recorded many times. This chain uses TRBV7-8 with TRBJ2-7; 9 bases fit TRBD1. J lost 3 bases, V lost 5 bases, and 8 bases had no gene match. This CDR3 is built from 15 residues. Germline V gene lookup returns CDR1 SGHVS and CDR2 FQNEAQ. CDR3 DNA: TGTGCCAGCAGCCCTCGACAGGGGGTTTTCTACGAGCAGTACTTC. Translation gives CASSPRQGVFYEQYF.

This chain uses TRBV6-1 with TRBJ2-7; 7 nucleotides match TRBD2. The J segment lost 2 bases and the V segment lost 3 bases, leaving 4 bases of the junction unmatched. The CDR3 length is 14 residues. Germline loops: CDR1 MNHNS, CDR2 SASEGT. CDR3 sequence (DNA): TGTGCCAGCAGTGAGTTCGGGGGGACCTACGAGCAGTACTTC. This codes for CASSEFGGTYEQYF.

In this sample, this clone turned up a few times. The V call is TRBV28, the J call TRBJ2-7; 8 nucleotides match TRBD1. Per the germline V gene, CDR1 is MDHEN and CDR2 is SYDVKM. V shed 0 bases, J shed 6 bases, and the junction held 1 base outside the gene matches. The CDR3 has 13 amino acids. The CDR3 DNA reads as TGTGCCAGCAGTTTATGGGACAGGGTCGAGCAGTACTTC. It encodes CASSLWDRVEQYF.

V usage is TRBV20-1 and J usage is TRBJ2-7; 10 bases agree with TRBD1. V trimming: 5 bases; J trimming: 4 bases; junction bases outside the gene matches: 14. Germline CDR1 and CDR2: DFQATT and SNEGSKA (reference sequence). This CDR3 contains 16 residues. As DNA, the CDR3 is TGCAGTGCTGGAGGGATAGGGACAGGGGTTCTATACGAGCAGTACTTC. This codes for CSAGGIGTGVLYEQYF.

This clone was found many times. CDR3 residues: CASSPGPAFYNEQFF. CDR3 nucleotides: TGTGCCAGCAGCCCCGGCCCAGCCTTCTACAATGAGCAGTTCTTC. The chain joins TRBV7-3 to TRBJ2-1, with no clear D. This CDR3 contains 15 residues. From germline, CDR1 is SGHTA and CDR2 FQGTGA. V gave up 5 bases and J gave up 3 bases, with 14 bases separating them.